This T cell receptor beta chain was captured by sequencing in a study of cytomegalovirus exposure and HLA in healthy donors. On the study more broadly: About 85 million unique TCR sequences came from HLA-typed donors in an early release.

The V end was cut by 7 bases, the J end by 2 bases, with 12 bases between. This CDR3 has 14 residues. The germline gives CDR1 SGHTA, CDR2 FQGNSA. Concerning this clone itself: Its antigen is unidentified.

Study conclusions and caveats: Accurate HLA-A and HLA-B prediction from TCR beta sequences was reported for most subjects. Reported results showed that the classifier diagnosed cytomegalovirus status with high specificity and sensitivity. TCR beta V- and J-gene trimming, according to a later analysis, was linked to a missense DCLRE1C variant.

The PCR ran on 60 Vbeta and 13 Jbeta primers. Profiling relied on immunoSEQ multiplex PCR, and the TCRdb table lists in-frame clones only, not all of them. Here the sample spans 100,000 to 120,000 clones, less than 85% being singletons. What was sequenced was PBMCs. V gene TRBV7-2 combines with J gene TRBJ2-4; D gene ambiguous. This TCR was sampled from a man aged 40-49 years in good health and CMV-seropositive. The DNA of the CDR3 is TGTGCCAGCACCCAACCAGATTCCAAAAACATTCAGTACTTC. Translated, it gives CASTQPDSKNIQYF.